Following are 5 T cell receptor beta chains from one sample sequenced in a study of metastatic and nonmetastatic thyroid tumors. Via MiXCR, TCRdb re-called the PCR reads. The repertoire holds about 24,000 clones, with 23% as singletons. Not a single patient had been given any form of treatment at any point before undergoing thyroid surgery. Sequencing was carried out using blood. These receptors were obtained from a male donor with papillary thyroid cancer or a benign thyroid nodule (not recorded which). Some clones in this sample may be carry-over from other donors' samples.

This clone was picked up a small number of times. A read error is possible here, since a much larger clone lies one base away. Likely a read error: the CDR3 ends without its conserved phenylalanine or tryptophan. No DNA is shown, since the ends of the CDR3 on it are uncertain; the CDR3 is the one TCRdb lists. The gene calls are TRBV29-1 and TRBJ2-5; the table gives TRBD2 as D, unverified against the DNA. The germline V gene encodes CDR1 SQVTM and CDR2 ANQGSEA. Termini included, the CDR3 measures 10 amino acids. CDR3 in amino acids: CSSETGTFDI.

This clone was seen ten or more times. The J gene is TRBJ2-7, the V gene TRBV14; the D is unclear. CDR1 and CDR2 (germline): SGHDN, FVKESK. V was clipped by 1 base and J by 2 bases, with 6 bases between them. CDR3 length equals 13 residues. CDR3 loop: CASSQVRTYEQYF. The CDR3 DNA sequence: TGTGCCAGCAGCCAAGTAAGAACCTACGAGCAGTACTTC.

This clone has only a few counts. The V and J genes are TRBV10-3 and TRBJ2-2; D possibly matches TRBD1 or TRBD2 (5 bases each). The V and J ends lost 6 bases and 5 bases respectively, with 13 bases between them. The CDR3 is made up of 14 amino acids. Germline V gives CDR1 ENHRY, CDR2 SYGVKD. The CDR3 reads CAIRGTVSTGELFF. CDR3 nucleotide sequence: TGTGCCATCAGGGGGACGGTTTCAACCGGGGAGCTGTTTTTT.

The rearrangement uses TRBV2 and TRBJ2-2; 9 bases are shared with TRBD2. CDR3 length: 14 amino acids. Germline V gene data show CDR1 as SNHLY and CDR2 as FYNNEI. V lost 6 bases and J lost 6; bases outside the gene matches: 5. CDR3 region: CASSGVAGAGELFF. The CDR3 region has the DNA TGTGCCAGCAGCGGGGTAGCGGGAGCCGGGGAGCTGTTTTTT.

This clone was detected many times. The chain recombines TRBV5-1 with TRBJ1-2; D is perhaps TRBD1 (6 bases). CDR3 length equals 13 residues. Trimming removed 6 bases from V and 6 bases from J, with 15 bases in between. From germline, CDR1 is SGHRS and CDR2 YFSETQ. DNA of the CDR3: TGCGCCAGCACCCCGGGACAACAGGATGGCTACACCTTC. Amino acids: CASTPGQQDGYTF.